This TCR beta chain was sequenced in a study of blood T cell repertoires in COVID-19. At the level of the study: COVID-19 samples, acute and convalescent, were from the United States, Italy and Spain.

Allocation to cohorts depended on clinical history reported by the participants. Two negative PCRs, clearance, or symptom resolution characterized the recovered Cohort 3 donors. Produced via immunoSEQ multiplex PCR; TCRdb's table is partial and in-frame only. The table records a few hundred thousand clones, roughly 85% of them present only once. The receptor's source is a woman aged 45 to 65 who had recovered from COVID-19. Sequencing was done on a sample of PBMCs or T cells enriched from blood (not recorded which).

The CDR3 sequence: CASSFRDIQYF. The CDR3, as DNA: TGTGCCAGCAGCTTCAGGGACATTCAGTACTTC. J is TRBJ2-4 and V is TRBV5-4; D perhaps matches TRBD1 (5 bases). This CDR3 comprises 11 residues. Germline CDR1 reads SGHNT; CDR2 reads YYREEE (reference sequence). Trimming removed 2 bases from V and 8 bases from J, with 5 bases in between.